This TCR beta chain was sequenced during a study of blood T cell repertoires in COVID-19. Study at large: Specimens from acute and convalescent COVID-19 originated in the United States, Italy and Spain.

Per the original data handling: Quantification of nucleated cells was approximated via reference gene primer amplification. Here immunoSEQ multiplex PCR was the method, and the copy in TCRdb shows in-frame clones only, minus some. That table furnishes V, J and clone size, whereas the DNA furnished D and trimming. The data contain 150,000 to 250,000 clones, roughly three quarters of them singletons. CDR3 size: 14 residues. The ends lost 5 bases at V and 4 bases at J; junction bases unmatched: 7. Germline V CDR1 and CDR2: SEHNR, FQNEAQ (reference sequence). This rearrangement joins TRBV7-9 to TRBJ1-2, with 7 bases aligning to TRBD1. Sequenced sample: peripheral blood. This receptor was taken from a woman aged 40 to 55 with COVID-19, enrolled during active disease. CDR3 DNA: TGTGCCAGCAGCCGGGACAGTTCTTCCTATGGCTACACCTTC. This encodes CASSRDSSSYGYTF.